These 31 T cell receptor beta chains were all obtained from the same sample, sequenced in a study of cytomegalovirus exposure and HLA in healthy donors. Vbeta (60) and Jbeta (13) primers were used in the PCR. Profiling relied on immunoSEQ multiplex PCR, and the TCRdb table lists in-frame clones only, not all of them. This table holds about 160,000 clones, 79% found once. The specimen was PBMCs. The receptor set was obtained from a man aged 35-49 years in good health and CMV-seronegative.

This clone was seen a few times. This chain connects TRBV5-1 to TRBJ2-2; 7 nucleotides line up with TRBD2. Looked up from germline, CDR1 is SGHRS and CDR2 is YFSETQ. The CDR3 extends over 16 amino acids. The trim removed 2 bases at V and 1 base at J, leaving 5 bases unmatched. CDR3 sequence: CASSFSASGNTGELFF. DNA for the CDR3: TGCGCCAGCAGCTTCTCCGCTAGCGGGAACACCGGGGAGCTGTTTTTT.

This rearrangement joins TRBV6-5 to TRBJ2-2, with TRBD2 matching over 7 bases. CDR3 length: 15 amino acids. V was clipped by 2 bases and J by 5 bases; unmatched bases: 5. Germline values: CDR1 MNHEY, CDR2 SVGAGI. As DNA, the CDR3 is TGTGCCAGCAGTTACGGGGGGGGACTTACCGGGGAGCTGTTTTTT. Amino acid sequence: CASSYGGGLTGELFF.

This chain connects TRBV29-1 to TRBJ1-2, with D possibly TRBD1 on 5 matching bases. This CDR3 is built from 12 residues. The germline CDR1 and CDR2 sequences are SQVTM and ANQGSEA. The V end was cut by 3 bases, the J end by 8 bases, with 13 bases between. Written as DNA, the CDR3 is TGCAGCGTTGATCCCTACGGGGGGGGCTACACCTTC. Translation gives CSVDPYGGGYTF.

The chain combines TRBV2 with TRBJ2-4, with a tentative D call TRBD2 (6 bases). CDR3 length: 13 residues. V was trimmed by 8 bases and J by 3 bases, leaving 11 bases between them. The germline gives CDR1 SNHLY, CDR2 FYNNEI. In nucleotides, the CDR3 is TGTGCCAGCGGAGGGCTGGGCAAAAACATTCAGTACTTC. It is translated as CASGGLGKNIQYF.

The chain combines TRBV4-1 with TRBJ1-1; D possibly corresponds to TRBD1 (5 bases). The CDR3 runs 14 residues. V shed 4 bases and J shed 4 bases, with 13 bases lying between them. Germline V lookup: CDR1 MGHRA, CDR2 YSYEKL. The CDR3 loop is CASSLPGVVTEAFF. The CDR3 DNA reads as TGCGCCAGCAGCCTCCCGGGGGTAGTCACTGAAGCTTTCTTT.

The chain carries TRBV19 and TRBJ2-1; 16 nucleotides match TRBD2. Germline V gene sequence: CDR1 LNHDA, CDR2 SQIVND (reference sequence). V was clipped by 6 bases and J by 8 bases; unmatched bases: 4. The CDR3 loop spans 15 amino acids. The CDR3 DNA reads TGTGCCAGTAGCCCGGGACTAGCGGGAGGGTATGAGCAGTTCTTC. Its translation: CASSPGLAGGYEQFF.

The chain employs TRBV5-1 and TRBJ2-7; a possible D gene is TRBD1 (5 bases). V was shortened by 2 bases and J by 5 bases, with 11 bases between the two germline ends. This CDR3 contains 13 residues. CDR1 and CDR2 (germline): SGHRS, YFSETQ. This chain's CDR3 is CASSLGQGNEQYF. For the CDR3, the DNA is TGCGCCAGCAGCTTAGGACAAGGCAACGAGCAGTACTTC.

This chain joins TRBV5-1 and TRBJ2-6; TRBD2 agrees at 8 bases. The CDR3 has 15 residues. V shed 4 bases, J shed 3 bases, and the junction held 3 bases outside the gene matches. Germline CDR1 and CDR2: SGHRS and YFSETQ. For the CDR3, the DNA is TGCGCCAGCAGCCTCGCGGGAGGTGGGGCCAACGTCCTGACTTTC. It codes for CASSLAGGGANVLTF.

This chain joins TRBV28 and TRBJ2-7, with TRBD2 matching over 11 bases. With 6 bases clipped from V and 2 bases from J, the junction kept 6 bases outside the gene matches. Germline V lookup: CDR1 MDHEN, CDR2 SYDVKM. The CDR3 is 15 amino acids. CDR3 loop: CASSKTSGATYEQYF. The CDR3 region has the DNA TGTGCCAGCAGCAAGACTAGCGGGGCAACCTACGAGCAGTACTTC.

The chain carries TRBV27 and TRBJ2-7, with D possibly being TRBD1 (6 bases). The ends were cut back, 2 bases at V and 3 bases at J, with 11 bases in the middle. The CDR3 has 14 residues. Per the germline V gene, CDR1 is MNHEY and CDR2 is SMNVEV (reference sequence). The CDR3 reads CASSLGGRLYEQYF. The CDR3 DNA reads as TGTGCCAGCAGTTTAGGGGGCCGCCTCTACGAGCAGTACTTC.

This chain links TRBV6-6 with TRBJ2-3, with 10 bases that match TRBD2. The CDR3 covers 16 residues. V gave up 5 bases and J gave up 2 bases; unmatched junction bases: 7. Looked up from germline, CDR1 is MNHNY and CDR2 is SVGAGI (reference sequence). CDR3 sequence: CASSQGLARPTDTQYF. The CDR3 DNA is TGTGCCAGCAGTCAGGGACTAGCGCGCCCCACAGATACGCAGTATTTT.

The chain uses TRBV10-3 and TRBJ2-4; TRBD1 matches 10 bases. CDR3 length: 15 residues. V gave up 10 bases and J gave up 1 base; unmatched junction bases: 7. Germline CDR1 and CDR2: ENHRY and SYGVKD. The CDR3 coding sequence is TGTGCCACCACCGGGGACAGGGGTGCCAAAAACATTCAGTACTTC. It encodes CATTGDRGAKNIQYF.

The rearrangement uses TRBV5-1 and TRBJ2-1; D possibly corresponds to TRBD2 (6 bases). The germline CDR1 and CDR2 sequences are SGHRS and YFSETQ. Trimming left V 7 bases short and J 5 bases short, with 22 bases between. This CDR3 contains 16 residues. The CDR3 region is CASLGTGTTFNNEQFF. CDR3 in DNA: TGCGCCAGCTTGGGGACTGGCACCACGTTCAACAATGAGCAGTTCTTC.

This chain uses TRBV15 with TRBJ2-2; 7 bases agree with TRBD1. Germline assignment: CDR1 LNHNV and CDR2 YYDKDF (reference sequence). The V segment lost 8 bases and the J segment 5 bases; nucleotides outside the gene matches: 11. CDR3 size: 15 residues. The CDR3 region is CATGNSGQLTGELFF. DNA for the CDR3: TGTGCCACCGGCAACTCGGGACAGCTAACCGGGGAGCTGTTTTTT.

The V and J genes are TRBV2 and TRBJ1-1; D not resolved. Germline-derived CDR1 and CDR2 are SNHLY and FYNNEI. The CDR3 covers 11 residues. The V and J ends lost 3 bases and 6 bases respectively, with 5 bases between them. The chain's CDR3 is CASSDFAEAFF. DNA for the CDR3: TGTGCCAGCAGTGATTTCGCTGAAGCTTTCTTT.

The chain carries TRBV5-1 and TRBJ2-7, with 8 bases identical to TRBD2. CDR1 SGHRS and CDR2 YFSETQ come from the germline V gene. The CDR3 has 14 residues. V dropped 3 bases and J dropped 5; count of bases not matched to a gene: 7. The CDR3 DNA reads TGCGCCAGCAGCTCCCTCTCGGGAGGGGACGAGCAGTACTTC. It specifies CASSSLSGGDEQYF. Based on the CDR3 plus reference TRBV5-1 and TRBJ2-7, the full variable domain is KAGVTQTPRYLIKTRGQQVTLSCSPISGHRSVSWYQQTPGQGLQFLFEYFSETQRNKGNFPGRFSGRQFSNSRSEMNVSTLELGDSALYLCASSSLSGGDEQYFGPGTRLTVT.

The chain has TRBV6-4 and TRBJ2-2; 9 positions match TRBD1. Trimming at V came to 3 bases and at J to 4 bases, leaving 3 bases not matched to a gene. The germline gives CDR1 MRHNA, CDR2 SNTAGT. The CDR3 spans 15 residues. DNA of the CDR3: TGTGCCAGCAGTGAGGGACAGGGAGTCACCGGGGAGCTGTTTTTT. This codes for CASSEGQGVTGELFF.

In this sample, this clone turned up once. This chain connects TRBV28 to TRBJ1-2, with D maybe TRBD1 (5 bases). This CDR3 comprises 14 residues. Trimming cost V 6 bases and J 8 bases, with 19 bases left between them. CDR1 MDHEN and CDR2 SYDVKM come from the germline V gene. In DNA form, the CDR3 reads TGTGCCAGCAGGATATCAGGGTTTTGGGGCGGCTACACCTTC. This gives the protein CASRISGFWGGYTF.

Written as DNA, the CDR3 is TGTGCCAGCAGCCGGGACCTCGCGGGGGAGACCCAGTACTTC. It yields the protein CASSRDLAGETQYF. The rearrangement joins TRBV6-6 to TRBJ2-5, with TRBD2 as a possible D gene (6 bases). V lost 6 bases and J 5 bases, leaving 16 bases between the germline ends. This CDR3 is 14 amino acids long. Germline V gene data show CDR1 as MNHNY and CDR2 as SVGAGI (reference sequence).

The V and J genes are TRBV15 and TRBJ2-5, with 10 positions matching TRBD2. V was pared by 8 bases and J by 1 base, with 4 bases of the junction left unmatched. This CDR3 is built from 14 residues. Germline V gene lookup returns CDR1 LNHNV and CDR2 YYDKDF (reference sequence). CDR3 sequence reads: CATRLAGAQETQYF. The CDR3, as DNA: TGTGCCACCCGGCTAGCGGGAGCCCAAGAGACCCAGTACTTC.

The V and J genes are TRBV29-1 and TRBJ2-3; 8 bases line up with TRBD1. CDR3 size: 13 residues. The V gene's germline CDR1 is SQVTM and CDR2 ANQGSEA. Losses at the gene ends were 4 bases for V and 6 bases for J; bases not matched to a gene: 6. CDR3 protein: CSVGQGQDDTQYF. The CDR3 nucleotides read TGCAGCGTTGGACAGGGGCAGGATGATACGCAGTATTTT.

This clone appeared a single time. This chain links TRBV4-1 with TRBJ2-7; 8 nucleotides agree with TRBD2. In germline, CDR1 is MGHRA, CDR2 YSYEKL. The CDR3 sequence is 15 residues long. V trimming: 4 bases; J trimming: 6 bases; junction bases outside the gene matches: 11. DNA for the CDR3: TGCGCCAGCAGCCTCACACCGGGACTAGATAGCGAGCAGTACTTC. Its translation is CASSLTPGLDSEQYF.

This clone appeared once. The chain joins TRBV5-6 to TRBJ1-1; the D gene is possibly TRBD1 (5 bases). CDR3 size: 14 residues. Germline CDR1 SGHDT, CDR2 YYEEEE. V lost 5 bases, J lost 2 bases, and 13 bases lay in between. CDR3 sequence reads: CASSRQQVNTEAFF. In nucleotides, the CDR3 is TGTGCCAGCAGTCGCCAACAGGTCAACACTGAAGCTTTCTTT.

The table lists this clone with a count of one. This chain connects TRBV5-8 to TRBJ2-5; D is possibly TRBD2 (5 bases). CDR1 SGHTS and CDR2 YDEGEE come from the germline V gene. There are 16 residues in the CDR3. V lost 0 bases and J lost 7, with 19 bases in between. The CDR3 sequence is CASSLARTLFKGTQYF. The CDR3 nucleotides read TGTGCCAGCAGCTTGGCTAGGACTTTATTCAAAGGGACCCAGTACTTC.

V and J are TRBV14 and TRBJ1-5, with D possibly matching TRBD1 (6 bases). From germline, CDR1 is SGHDN and CDR2 FVKESK. CDR3 size: 14 residues. V was cut by 2 bases and J by 2 bases, with 7 bases left in between. For the CDR3, the DNA is TGTGCCAGCAGCCAATACAGGGGCAATCAGCCCCAGCATTTT. This gives the protein CASSQYRGNQPQHF.

The chain has TRBV7-9 and TRBJ1-5; 7 bases agree with TRBD1. Losses at the gene ends were 0 bases for V and 1 base for J; bases not matched to a gene: 9. This CDR3 is built from 18 residues. CDR1 SEHNR and CDR2 FQNEAQ come from the germline V gene (reference sequence). The CDR3, as DNA: TGTGCCAGCAGCTTAGCGGGTAGACAGGGCGTGAGCAATCAGCCCCAGCATTTT. Encoded protein: CASSLAGRQGVSNQPQHF. Full variable domain (remainder filled in from reference TRBV7-9 and TRBJ1-5): DTGVSQNPRHKITKRGQNVTFRCDPISEHNRLYWYRQTLGQGPEFLTYFQNEAQLEKSRLLSDRFSAERPKGSFSTLEIQRTEQGDSAMYLCASSLAGRQGVSNQPQHFGDGTRLSIL.

This clone was picked up one time. This chain links TRBV5-1 with TRBJ2-7; 11 nucleotides line up with TRBD2. The germline V gene encodes CDR1 SGHRS and CDR2 YFSETQ. The CDR3 extends over 16 amino acids. V was pared by 2 bases and J by 4 bases, with 8 bases of the junction left unmatched. Written as DNA, the CDR3 is TGCGCCAGCAGCTTAAACCTAGCGGGAGGCGTGTACGAGCAGTACTTC. Translating gives CASSLNLAGGVYEQYF.

The chain has TRBV10-3 and TRBJ2-1; the match to TRBD2 covers 10 bases. The junction had 7 bases not matched to a gene; V was cut back by 6 bases and J by 8 bases. CDR1 is ENHRY and CDR2 is SYGVKD in the germline V gene. The CDR3 contains 14 residues. The CDR3: CAIRGASGSDEQFF. The DNA for the CDR3 is TGTGCCATCAGAGGGGCTAGCGGGAGCGATGAGCAGTTCTTC.

The chain has TRBV7-8 and TRBJ1-6; D call uncertain. Germline lookup yields CDR1 SGHVS and CDR2 FQNEAQ. The V end lost 1 base, the J end lost 4 bases, and 8 bases lay between the germline ends. There are 15 residues in the CDR3. DNA of the CDR3: TGTGCCAGCAGCTTAGGGGCAGCTTATAATTCACCCCTCCACTTT. Its translation: CASSLGAAYNSPLHF.

This clone came up a few times. The rearrangement links TRBV7-6 to TRBJ2-7, with TRBD2 identical over 7 bases. The CDR3 runs to 14 residues. The germline V gene encodes CDR1 SGHVS and CDR2 FNYEAQ. The junction had 0 bases not matched to a gene; V was cut back by 1 base and J by 0 bases. Here the CDR3 DNA reads TGTGCCAGCAGCTTAGAGCGGGACTCCTACGAGCAGTACTTC. It encodes CASSLERDSYEQYF.

For this clone: Mismatch with germline at one junction end may stem from a read error. The V gene is TRBV7-9, the J gene TRBJ2-3, with D unclear. The CDR3 runs 12 residues. Germline V gives CDR1 SEHNR, CDR2 FQNEAQ (reference sequence). In DNA form, the CDR3 reads TGTTCCAGCAGCTCCAACACAGATACGCAGTATTTT. Residues: CSSSSNTDTQYF. Together with reference TRBV7-9 and TRBJ2-3, the CDR3 gives the full variable domain: DTGVSQNPRHKITKRGQNVTFRCDPISEHNRLYWYRQTLGQGPEFLTYFQNEAQLEKSRLLSDRFSAERPKGSFSTLEIQRTEQGDSAMYLCSSSSNTDTQYFGPGTRLTVL.